The clone carrying this T cell receptor (beta chain) appeared a few times. Its specificity is not known. Unique molecular identifiers were incorporated when the TCRbeta library was constructed. TCRdb called the PCR reads again in MiXCR, with one record for every CDR3 protein. The data contain hundreds of thousands of distinct CDR3 sequences, about a sixth of them singletons. The data were taken from a study of T-cell reconstitution after alpha-beta-depleted transplantation in children. Findings and limits, study-wide: Several hundred expanded graft clones reportedly gave rise to the alpha-beta T cells present about two months after transplant.

The V segment lost 5 bases and the J segment 4 bases; nucleotides outside the gene matches: 7. The germline V gene encodes CDR1 KGHDR and CDR2 SFDVKD. The CDR3 has 16 residues. Sequenced here: PBMCs, mostly from graft donor cells, sampled 360 days after TCRalphabeta/CD19-depleted stem cell transplant. The TCR sequence derives from a boy younger than two who had a stem cell transplant for Wiskott-Aldrich syndrome, so the T cells may come from the graft donor. The chain has TRBV24-1 and TRBJ2-5; 12 bases match TRBD2. The CDR3 loop is CATSVQGTSGLETQYF. Written as DNA, the CDR3 is TGTGCCACCAGTGTCCAAGGGACTAGCGGGTTAGAGACCCAGTACTTC.